This record covers a single T cell receptor (beta chain). Its specificity is unknown. Each donor was a healthy Caucasian individual from Russia, aged about 6 to 100. This sample stems from a study of blood T cells in healthy people across ages. Primed by a sample-barcoded 5' primer and a J-beta primer mix, a second PCR proceeded for 7 to 11 cycles. TCRdb re-called the 5' RACE reads through MiXCR, storing one row per CDR3 protein. This sample yields 790,000 or so distinct CDR3 sequences, of which around three fifths are seen a single time; about a quarter belongs to the top ten. The trim removed 6 bases at V and 1 base at J, leaving 6 bases unmatched. This CDR3 contains 16 residues. CDR1 is SGHTA and CDR2 is FQGTGA in the germline V gene. Study-wide findings and caveats: The fall in TCR beta diversity per million T cells was roughly linear with age.

This TCR came from a man between 40 and 49 years old in good health. What was sequenced was blood. The genes are TRBV7-3 and TRBJ2-6; 7 nucleotides line up with TRBD1. CDR3 region: CASRPLTGSGANVLTF. In nucleotides, the CDR3 is TGTGCCAGCAGACCATTGACAGGGTCTGGGGCCAACGTCCTGACTTTC.